The source of this T cell receptor beta chain is a study of T and B cells in COVID-19 patients. In the study overall: Median age was about 35 years in the recovered cohort and 67 years in the active-infection cohort.

The table lists this clonotype with many counts. Its antigen is not known. Multiplex PCR with BIOMED2 TRB-A/B primer pools amplified TRB rearrangements. TCRdb independently ran MiXCR on the multiplex PCR reads; one entry per CDR3 protein. The sample lists approximately 8,000 distinct CDR3 sequences, around 25% seen once, with approximately 6.4% in the top ten. The study's findings and limits: Exclusive to the recovered cohort were approximately 2,300 TCR clusters, about 33 of them with low generation probability.

From blood, about 240-550 ng of genomic DNA served as TRB template. Losses at the gene ends were 6 bases for V and 3 bases for J; bases not matched to a gene: 6. Germline CDR1 is MNHEY and CDR2 is SVGEGT. This CDR3 spans 15 amino acids. The rearrangement links TRBV6-2 or TRBV6-3 to TRBJ2-2; 8 bases match TRBD2. The receptor comes from a human donor who had recovered from COVID-19. The sample was blood. The CDR3 coding sequence is TGTGCCAGCAGGCCAGCGGGGGCCCACACCGGGGAGCTGTTTTTT. It encodes CASRPAGAHTGELFF.